Here is one TCR beta chain with its context. The antigen remains unidentified. This entry comes from a study of T cells in Graves' hyperthyroidism and ophthalmopathy. Broader study findings: The majority of expanded thyroid clonotypes above 0.001 also appeared in blood.

What was amplified from RNA transcripts were TCR beta CDR3 regions. An initial round of RT-PCR targeting the TCR CDR3 relied on the HTBI primer set. MiXCR was run by TCRdb on the multiplex PCR reads, yielding one entry per CDR3 protein. The sample lists more than 600,000 distinct CDR3 sequences, around 15% seen once, with 8.4% in the top ten. This CDR3 has 14 amino acids. With V trimmed by 5 bases and J by 0 bases, 7 bases remained unmatched. CDR1 is SQVTM and CDR2 is ANQGSEA in the germline V gene. The origin of this receptor is a man younger than 30 with Graves' hyperthyroidism. The chain joins TRBV29-1 to TRBJ2-7, with 7 bases matching TRBD1. The sample consisted of blood. The CDR3 DNA follows: TGCAGCGTTAAGGACAGGAAGAACTCCTACGAGCAGTACTTC. Translated: CSVKDRKNSYEQYF.